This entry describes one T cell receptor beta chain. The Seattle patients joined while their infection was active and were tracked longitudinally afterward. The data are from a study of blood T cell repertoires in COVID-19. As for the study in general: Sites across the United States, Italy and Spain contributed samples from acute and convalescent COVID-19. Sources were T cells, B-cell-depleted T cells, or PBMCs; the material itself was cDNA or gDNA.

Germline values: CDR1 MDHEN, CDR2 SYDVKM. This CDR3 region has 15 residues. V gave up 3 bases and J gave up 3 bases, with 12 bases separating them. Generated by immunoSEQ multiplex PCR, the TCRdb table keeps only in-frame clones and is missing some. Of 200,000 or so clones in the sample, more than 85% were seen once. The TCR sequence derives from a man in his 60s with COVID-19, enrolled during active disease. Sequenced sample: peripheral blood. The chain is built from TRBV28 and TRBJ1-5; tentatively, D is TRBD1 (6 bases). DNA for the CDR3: TGTGCCAGCAGTTTTTTTTACAGGGACAATCAGCCCCAGCATTTT. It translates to CASSFFYRDNQPQHF.